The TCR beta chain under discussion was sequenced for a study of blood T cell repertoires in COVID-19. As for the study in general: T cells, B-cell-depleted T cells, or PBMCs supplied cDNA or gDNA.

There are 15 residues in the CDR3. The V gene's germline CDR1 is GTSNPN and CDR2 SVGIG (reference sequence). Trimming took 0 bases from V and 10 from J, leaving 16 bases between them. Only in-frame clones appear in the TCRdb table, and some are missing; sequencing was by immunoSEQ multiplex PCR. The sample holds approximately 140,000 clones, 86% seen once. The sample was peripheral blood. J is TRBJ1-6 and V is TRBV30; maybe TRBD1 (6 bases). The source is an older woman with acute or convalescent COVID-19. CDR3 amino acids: CAWSVRQGMGSPLHF. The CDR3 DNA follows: TGTGCCTGGAGTGTACGGCAGGGGATGGGGTCACCCCTCCACTTT.